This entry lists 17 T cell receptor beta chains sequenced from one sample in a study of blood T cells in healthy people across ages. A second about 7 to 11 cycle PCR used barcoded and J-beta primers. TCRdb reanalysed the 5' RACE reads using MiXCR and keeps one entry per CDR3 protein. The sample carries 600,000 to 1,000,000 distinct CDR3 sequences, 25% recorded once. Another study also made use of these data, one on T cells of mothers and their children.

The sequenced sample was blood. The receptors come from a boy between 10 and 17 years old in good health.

CDR3 residues: CASTSGLATSYEQYF. The CDR3 DNA is TGTGCCAGCACCTCGGGACTAGCGACATCCTACGAGCAGTACTTC. The V and J genes are TRBV28 and TRBJ2-7; TRBD2 aligns across 10 bases. CDR1 and CDR2 from the germline V gene are MDHEN and SYDVKM. The CDR3 is made up of 15 amino acids. V gave up 7 bases and J gave up 1 base; unmatched junction bases: 7.

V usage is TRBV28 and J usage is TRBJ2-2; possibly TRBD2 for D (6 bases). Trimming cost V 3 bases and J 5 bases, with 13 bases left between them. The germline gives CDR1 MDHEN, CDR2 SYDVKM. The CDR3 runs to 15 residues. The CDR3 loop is CASSLGGIRTGELFF. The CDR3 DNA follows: TGTGCCAGCAGTTTGGGCGGGATAAGAACCGGGGAGCTGTTTTTT.

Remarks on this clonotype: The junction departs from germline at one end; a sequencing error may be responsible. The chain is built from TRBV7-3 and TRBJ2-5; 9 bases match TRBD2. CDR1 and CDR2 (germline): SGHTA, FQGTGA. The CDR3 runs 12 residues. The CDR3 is CARRGGGETQYF. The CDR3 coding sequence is TGTGCCAGGCGGGGGGGCGGGGAGACCCAATACTTC. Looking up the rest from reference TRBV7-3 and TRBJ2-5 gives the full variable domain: GAGVSQTPSNKVTEKGKYVELRCDPISGHTALYWYRQSLGQGPEFLIYFQGTGAADDSGLPNDRFFAVRPEGSVSTLKIQRTERGDSAVYLCARRGGGETQYFGPGTRLLVL.

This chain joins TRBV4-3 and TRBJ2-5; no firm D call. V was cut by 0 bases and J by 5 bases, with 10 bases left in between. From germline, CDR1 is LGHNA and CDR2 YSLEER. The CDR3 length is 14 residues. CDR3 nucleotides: TGCGCCAGCAGCCAAGAGTACAAATCCGAGACCCAGTACTTC. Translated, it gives CASSQEYKSETQYF.

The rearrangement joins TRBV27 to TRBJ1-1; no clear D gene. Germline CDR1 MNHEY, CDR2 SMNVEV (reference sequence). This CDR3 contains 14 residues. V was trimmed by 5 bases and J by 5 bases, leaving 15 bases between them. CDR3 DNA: TGTGCCAGCAGTCCCTCGGTCCGGGAGACTGAAGCTTTCTTT. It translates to CASSPSVRETEAFF.

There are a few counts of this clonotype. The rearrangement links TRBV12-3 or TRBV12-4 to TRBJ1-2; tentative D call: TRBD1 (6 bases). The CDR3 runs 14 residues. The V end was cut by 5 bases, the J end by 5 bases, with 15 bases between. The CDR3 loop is CASSHKQGLYGYTF. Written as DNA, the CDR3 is TGTGCCAGCAGTCATAAACAGGGCTTGTATGGCTACACCTTC.

DNA of the CDR3: TGCAGCGTTGAAGACTCCCGGCTGTTCTTC. This sequence encodes CSVEDSRLFF. The J gene is TRBJ2-1, the V gene TRBV29-1; D gene uncertain. This CDR3 has 10 residues. The germline V gene encodes CDR1 SQVTM and CDR2 ANQGSEA. Between the trimmed V and J ends, which lost 0 bases and 15 bases, there was a span of 9 bases.

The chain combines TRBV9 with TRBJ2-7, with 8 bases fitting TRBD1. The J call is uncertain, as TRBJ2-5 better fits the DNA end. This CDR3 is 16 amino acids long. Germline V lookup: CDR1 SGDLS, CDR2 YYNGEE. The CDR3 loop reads CASSIAHLRDRETQYF. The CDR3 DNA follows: TGTGCCAGCAGCATAGCTCACCTCCGGGACAGGGAGACCCAGTACTTC.

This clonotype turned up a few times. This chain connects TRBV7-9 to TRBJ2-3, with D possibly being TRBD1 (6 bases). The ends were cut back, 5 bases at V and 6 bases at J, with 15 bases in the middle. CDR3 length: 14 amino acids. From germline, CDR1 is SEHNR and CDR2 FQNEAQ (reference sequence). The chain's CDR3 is CASSPQGPTDTQYF. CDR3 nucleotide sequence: TGTGCCAGCAGCCCCCAGGGGCCGACCGATACGCAGTATTTT.

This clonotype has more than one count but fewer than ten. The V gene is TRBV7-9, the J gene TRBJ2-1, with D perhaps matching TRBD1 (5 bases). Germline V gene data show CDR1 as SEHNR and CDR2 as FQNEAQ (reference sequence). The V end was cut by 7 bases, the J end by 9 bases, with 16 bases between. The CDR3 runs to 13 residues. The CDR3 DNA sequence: TGTGCCAGCATCACAATAGGGGTGGGTGAGCAGTTCTTC. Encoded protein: CASITIGVGEQFF.

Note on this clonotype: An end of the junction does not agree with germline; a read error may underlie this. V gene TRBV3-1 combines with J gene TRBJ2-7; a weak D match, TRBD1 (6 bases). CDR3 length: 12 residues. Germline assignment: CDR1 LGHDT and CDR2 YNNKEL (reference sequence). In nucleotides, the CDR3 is TGTGCCAGCAGCCTAAGATCAGGGGAGCGGTACTTC. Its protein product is CASSLRSGERYF.

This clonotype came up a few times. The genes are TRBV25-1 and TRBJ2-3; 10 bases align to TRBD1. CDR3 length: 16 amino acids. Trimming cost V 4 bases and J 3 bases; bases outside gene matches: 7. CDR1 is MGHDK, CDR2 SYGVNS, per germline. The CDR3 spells CASSAGTGDRTDTQYF. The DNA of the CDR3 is TGTGCCAGCAGTGCCGGGACAGGGGATAGAACAGATACGCAGTATTTT.

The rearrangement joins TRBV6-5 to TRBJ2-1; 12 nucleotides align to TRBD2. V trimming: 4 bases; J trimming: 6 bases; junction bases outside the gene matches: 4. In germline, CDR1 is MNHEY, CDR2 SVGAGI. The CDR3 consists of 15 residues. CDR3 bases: TGTGCCAGCAGTTCGACTAGCGGGAGACCCAATGAGCAGTTCTTC. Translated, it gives CASSSTSGRPNEQFF.

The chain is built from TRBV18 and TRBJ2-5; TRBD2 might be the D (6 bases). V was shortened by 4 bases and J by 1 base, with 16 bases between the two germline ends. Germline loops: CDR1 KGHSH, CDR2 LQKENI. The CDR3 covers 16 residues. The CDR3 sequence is CASSRSGLGAQETQYF. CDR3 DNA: TGTGCCAGCTCACGGAGCGGGCTAGGGGCCCAAGAGACCCAGTACTTC.

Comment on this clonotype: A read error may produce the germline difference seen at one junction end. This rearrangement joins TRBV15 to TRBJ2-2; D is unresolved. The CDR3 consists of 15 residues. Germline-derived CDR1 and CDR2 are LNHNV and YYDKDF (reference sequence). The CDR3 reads CAASPRPANTGELFF. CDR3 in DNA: TGTGCCGCCAGCCCACGGCCGGCGAACACCGGGGAGCTGTTTTTT.

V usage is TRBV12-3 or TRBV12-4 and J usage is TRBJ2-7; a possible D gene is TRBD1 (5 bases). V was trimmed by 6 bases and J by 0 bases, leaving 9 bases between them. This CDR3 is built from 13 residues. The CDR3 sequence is CASSGHYSYEQYF. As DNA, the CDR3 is TGTGCCAGCAGCGGACACTACTCCTACGAGCAGTACTTC.

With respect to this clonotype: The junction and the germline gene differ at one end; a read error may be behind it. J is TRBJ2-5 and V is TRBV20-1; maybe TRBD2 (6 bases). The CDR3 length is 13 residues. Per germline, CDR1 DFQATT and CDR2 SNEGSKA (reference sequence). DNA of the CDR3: TGCAGTGGTAGAAAGGCTAGCGAAGAGACCCAGTACTTC. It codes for CSGRKASEETQYF.